The 26 T cell receptor beta chains presented below share a single source sample, sequenced in a study of technical replicates of blood from a few donors. This table comes from immunoSEQ multiplex PCR, and its TCRdb copy is limited to in-frame clones, with some not included. The sample lists tens of thousands of clones; about 91% were seen once. Source material: PBMCs. The receptors shown here come from a human donor in good health. Some clones in this sample may be carry-over from other donors' samples.

This clone has a single count. The V and J genes are TRBV18 and TRBJ1-6, with 7 bases aligning to TRBD1. Germline V gene data show CDR1 as KGHSH and CDR2 as LQKENI. V shed 4 bases, J shed 5 bases, and the junction held 2 bases outside the gene matches. The CDR3 spans 14 residues. CDR3: CASSRQGDNSPLHF. CDR3 in DNA: TGTGCCAGCTCACGACAGGGAGATAATTCACCCCTCCACTTT.

This chain joins TRBV11-2 and TRBJ1-1, with 8 bases matching TRBD1. Germline-derived CDR1 and CDR2 are SGHAT and FQNNGV. This CDR3 comprises 15 residues. V was clipped by 4 bases and J by 5 bases; unmatched bases: 9. The CDR3 nucleotides read TGTGCCAGCAGCTCGGTCAGGGGGCTCGGTACTGAAGCTTTCTTT. As protein: CASSSVRGLGTEAFF.

The chain carries TRBV6-5 and TRBJ1-2; D perhaps matches TRBD1 (6 bases). Germline V gene data show CDR1 as MNHEY and CDR2 as SVGAGI. Trimming shortened V by 0 bases and J by 5 bases, and 13 bases separated the two germline ends. CDR3 length: 15 residues. CDR3 amino acids: CASSYSTGSWYGYTF. The DNA for the CDR3 is TGTGCCAGCAGTTACTCCACAGGGTCTTGGTATGGCTACACCTTC.

The J gene is TRBJ2-7, the V gene TRBV5-1; D gene ambiguous. Trimming took off 0 bases at V and 12 bases at J, with 19 bases between the two ends. This CDR3 spans 14 amino acids. Germline values: CDR1 SGHRS, CDR2 YFSETQ. In DNA, the CDR3 is TGCGCCAGCAGCTTGGGTGGGTCCCCGGCCCTAGTGTACTTC. This encodes CASSLGGSPALVYF.

The chain recombines TRBV6-6 with TRBJ2-7; 7 bases line up with TRBD2. The V gene end was trimmed by 6 bases and the J gene end by 6 bases; junction bases not matched to a gene: 14. The CDR3 consists of 15 residues. Germline CDR1 is MNHNY and CDR2 is SVGAGI (reference sequence). The CDR3 DNA reads as TGTGCCAGCAGGGAAGGGACTACCCGAGGAGTCGAGCAGTACTTC. This encodes CASREGTTRGVEQYF.

The chain links TRBV7-8 to TRBJ2-1; the D gene is possibly TRBD2 (6 bases). The CDR3 is made up of 15 amino acids. V lost 3 bases and J 4 bases, leaving 13 bases between the germline ends. The germline gives CDR1 SGHVS, CDR2 FQNEAQ. The CDR3 DNA reads TGTGCCAGCAGCTTTGGGACGGGGGTATACAATGAGCAGTTCTTC. It encodes CASSFGTGVYNEQFF. The whole variable domain, remainder taken from reference TRBV7-8 and TRBJ2-1, is GAGVSQSPRYKVAKRGQDVALRCDPISGHVSLFWYQQALGQGPEFLTYFQNEAQLDKSGLPSDRFFAERPEGSVSTLKIQRTQQEDSAVYLCASSFGTGVYNEQFFGPGTRLTVL.

This chain links TRBV5-4 with TRBJ1-6; 9 bases fit TRBD1. The CDR3 contains 15 residues. The germline gives CDR1 SGHNT, CDR2 YYREEE (reference sequence). Trimming cost V 1 base and J 10 bases; bases outside gene matches: 6. Written as DNA, the CDR3 is TGTGCCAGCAGCTTGTCAGGGACAGGGAACTCACCCCTCCACTTT. Its protein product is CASSLSGTGNSPLHF.

This chain connects TRBV5-6 to TRBJ2-1, with TRBD2 identical over 12 bases. Germline lookup yields CDR1 SGHDT and CDR2 YYEEEE. The trim removed 3 bases at V and 2 bases at J, leaving 6 bases unmatched. The CDR3 totals 17 residues. CDR3 in amino acids: CASSYPTSGRTYNEQFF. CDR3 DNA: TGTGCCAGCAGCTACCCGACTAGCGGGAGAACCTACAATGAGCAGTTCTTC.

Turning to this clone: At one of its ends the junction is not consistent with the germline gene, which may arise from a read error. V usage is TRBV11-3 and J usage is TRBJ2-7; TRBD1 matches at 9 bases. CDR1 is SGHNT and CDR2 is YENEEA in the germline V gene. This CDR3 comprises 14 residues. The CDR3 DNA is TGTGCCAGCAGCTACAGGGGGCGCTCCGACGAGCAGTACTTC. This translates into CASSYRGRSDEQYF. The full variable domain, in which reference TRBV11-3 and TRBJ2-7 provide the parts outside the CDR3, is EAGVVQSPRYKIIEKKQPVAFWCNPISGHNTLYWYLQNLGQGPELLIRYENEEAVDDSQLPKDRFSAERLKGVDSTLKIQPAELGDSAVYLCASSYRGRSDEQYFGPGTRLTVT.

The CDR3 bases are TGTGCCAGCAGCTTAACAGGGATGACTGAAGCTTTCTTT. It codes for CASSLTGMTEAFF. V usage is TRBV11-2 and J usage is TRBJ1-1, with a possible D match to TRBD1 (6 bases). Germline V gene data show CDR1 as SGHAT and CDR2 as FQNNGV. V dropped 2 bases and J dropped 5 bases, with 9 bases sitting between them. The CDR3 has 13 amino acids.

The V call is TRBV5-1, the J call TRBJ1-5, with D tentatively TRBD1 (6 bases). Trimming took off 5 bases at V and 2 bases at J, with 11 bases between the two ends. CDR1 is SGHRS, CDR2 YFSETQ, per germline. This CDR3 contains 14 residues. In DNA form, the CDR3 reads TGCGCCAGCAGTCAGGGGTCCGGCAATCAGCCCCAGCATTTT. This sequence encodes CASSQGSGNQPQHF.

This clone was counted between two and nine times. This chain uses TRBV7-2 with TRBJ1-1; D is possibly TRBD1 (5 bases). The CDR3 length is 11 residues. The germline V and J ends were trimmed by 7 bases and 4 bases, with 7 bases remaining between them. Germline values: CDR1 SGHTA, CDR2 FQGNSA. The CDR3 DNA is TGTGCCAGCATCACAGGCACTGAAGCTTTCTTT. Amino acid sequence: CASITGTEAFF.

This clone came up once. This rearrangement joins TRBV11-2 to TRBJ2-7; D might be TRBD2 (5 bases). Trimming pared 2 bases from V and 4 bases from J, leaving 6 bases between. The CDR3 is made up of 12 amino acids. The germline gives CDR1 SGHAT, CDR2 FQNNGV. CDR3 bases: TGTGCCAGCAGCTTACCGGGATACGAGCAGTACTTC. Protein sequence: CASSLPGYEQYF.

This rearrangement joins TRBV14 to TRBJ2-7; D may be TRBD2 (6 bases). Germline CDR1 reads SGHDN; CDR2 reads FVKESK. The CDR3 is 17 residues long. With 4 bases removed from V and 0 bases from J, the gap between germline ends came to 19 bases. This chain's CDR3 is CASSPLGSGRTSYEQYF. CDR3 nucleotides: TGTGCCAGCAGCCCCCTAGGGAGCGGGCGAACCTCCTACGAGCAGTACTTC.

The V and J genes are TRBV20-1 and TRBJ2-3, with a tentative D call TRBD2 (5 bases). There are 11 residues in the CDR3. Trimming shortened V by 5 bases and J by 6 bases, and 9 bases separated the two germline ends. CDR1 is DFQATT, CDR2 SNEGSKA, per germline (reference sequence). DNA of the CDR3: TGCAGTGCTCTAGCAGCTGATACGCAGTATTTT. Translating gives CSALAADTQYF.

This chain links TRBV5-4 with TRBJ1-1; D may be TRBD1 (6 bases). Germline lookup yields CDR1 SGHNT and CDR2 YYREEE (reference sequence). The CDR3 is made up of 13 amino acids. With 0 bases removed from V and 6 bases from J, the gap between germline ends came to 9 bases. DNA of the CDR3: TGTGCCAGCAGCTTGGGCAGGGGTGCTGAAGCTTTCTTT. Its protein is CASSLGRGAEAFF.

A single count supports this clone. The rearrangement uses TRBV7-9 and TRBJ2-1; D is perhaps TRBD2 (5 bases). Per germline, CDR1 SEHNR and CDR2 FQNEAQ (reference sequence). The V gene lost 7 bases and the J gene lost 0 bases, with 10 bases spanning the gap. CDR3 length: 14 residues. CDR3: CASTGGPSYNEQFF. CDR3 sequence (DNA): TGTGCCAGCACCGGAGGCCCCTCCTACAATGAGCAGTTCTTC.

This clone was found a few times. J is TRBJ2-5 and V is TRBV9, with TRBD2 matching over 9 bases. This CDR3 has 16 residues. Germline CDR1 SGDLS, CDR2 YYNGEE. The V gene end was trimmed by 5 bases and the J gene end by 5 bases; junction bases not matched to a gene: 13. The CDR3 region has the DNA TGTGCCAGCAGTGACCCCGGGACTAGCTCATGTGAGACCCAGTACTTC. Protein product: CASSDPGTSSCETQYF. Drawing the rest from reference TRBV9 and TRBJ2-5, the complete variable domain is DSGVTQTPKHLITATGQRVTLRCSPRSGDLSVYWYQQSLDQGLQFLIQYYNGEERAKGNILERFSAQQFPDLHSELNLSSLELGDSALYFCASSDPGTSSCETQYFGPGTRLLVL.

A single count supports this clone. The gene calls are TRBV11-2 and TRBJ2-7; maybe TRBD1 (5 bases). This CDR3 comprises 14 residues. V lost 0 bases, J lost 5 bases, and 11 bases lay in between. In germline, CDR1 is SGHAT, CDR2 FQNNGV. The DNA of the CDR3 is TGTGCCAGCAGCTTAGATCCCAGGGCCAACGAGCAGTACTTC. Translating gives CASSLDPRANEQYF.

This chain joins TRBV4-2 and TRBJ2-5, with 9 bases identical to TRBD2. CDR3 length equals 16 residues. J lost 1 base, V lost 1 base, and 4 bases had no gene match. Germline V gene sequence: CDR1 LGHNA, CDR2 YNFKEQ. CDR3 sequence: CASSQVTSGSQETQYF. The CDR3 DNA follows: TGTGCCAGCAGCCAAGTGACTAGCGGCTCCCAAGAGACCCAGTACTTC.

The chain combines TRBV7-8 with TRBJ2-1, with D uncertain. Trimming cost V 5 bases and J 0 bases, with 8 bases left between them. The germline gives CDR1 SGHVS, CDR2 FQNEAQ. CDR3 length: 14 amino acids. The CDR3 bases are TGTGCCAGCAGCCCCCCAGGCTCCTACAATGAGCAGTTCTTC. It codes for CASSPPGSYNEQFF.

The chain employs TRBV7-3 and TRBJ2-3; D gene uncertain. Between the trimmed V and J ends, which lost 4 bases and 6 bases, there was a span of 14 bases. Germline CDR1 is SGHTA and CDR2 is FQGTGA. This CDR3 region has 14 residues. The CDR3 sequence is CASSSTRSADTQYF. In DNA form, the CDR3 reads TGTGCCAGCAGCTCTACTCGTAGTGCTGATACGCAGTATTTT. The whole variable domain, remainder taken from reference TRBV7-3 and TRBJ2-3, is GAGVSQTPSNKVTEKGKYVELRCDPISGHTALYWYRQSLGQGPEFLIYFQGTGAADDSGLPNDRFFAVRPEGSVSTLKIQRTERGDSAVYLCASSSTRSADTQYFGPGTRLTVL.

The chain joins TRBV2 to TRBJ2-5, with D maybe TRBD2 (6 bases). The germline CDR1 and CDR2 sequences are SNHLY and FYNNEI. The ends were cut back, 9 bases at V and 3 bases at J, with 11 bases in the middle. The CDR3 extends over 12 amino acids. The CDR3 here is CARSVAEETQYF. The CDR3 bases are TGTGCCAGATCCGTAGCGGAAGAGACCCAGTACTTC.

The V and J genes are TRBV2 and TRBJ2-3; possibly TRBD1 for D (6 bases). The V gene lost 8 bases and the J gene lost 2 bases, with 11 bases spanning the gap. In germline, CDR1 is SNHLY, CDR2 FYNNEI. The CDR3 has 13 residues. CDR3 sequence (DNA): TGTGCCAGCGAAAAGGGGGACACAGATACGCAGTATTTT. Amino acids: CASEKGDTDTQYF.

The J gene is TRBJ2-1, the V gene TRBV19; 8 nucleotides align to TRBD2. CDR3 size: 16 residues. Germline V gene data show CDR1 as LNHDA and CDR2 as SQIVND (reference sequence). V lost 3 bases, J lost 5 bases, and 9 bases stayed unmatched. The CDR3 here is CASSIPSLAENNEQFF. The CDR3 DNA sequence: TGTGCCAGTAGTATTCCCTCACTAGCGGAAAACAATGAGCAGTTCTTC.

This rearrangement joins TRBV6-1 to TRBJ1-2; a weak D match, TRBD1 (5 bases). CDR1 is MNHNS, CDR2 SASEGT, per germline. The CDR3 contains 15 residues. The V and J ends lost 3 bases and 8 bases respectively, with 19 bases between them. CDR3 sequence reads: CASSENMGLLLGYTF. As DNA, the CDR3 is TGTGCCAGCAGTGAGAATATGGGGCTCTTGTTAGGCTACACCTTC.